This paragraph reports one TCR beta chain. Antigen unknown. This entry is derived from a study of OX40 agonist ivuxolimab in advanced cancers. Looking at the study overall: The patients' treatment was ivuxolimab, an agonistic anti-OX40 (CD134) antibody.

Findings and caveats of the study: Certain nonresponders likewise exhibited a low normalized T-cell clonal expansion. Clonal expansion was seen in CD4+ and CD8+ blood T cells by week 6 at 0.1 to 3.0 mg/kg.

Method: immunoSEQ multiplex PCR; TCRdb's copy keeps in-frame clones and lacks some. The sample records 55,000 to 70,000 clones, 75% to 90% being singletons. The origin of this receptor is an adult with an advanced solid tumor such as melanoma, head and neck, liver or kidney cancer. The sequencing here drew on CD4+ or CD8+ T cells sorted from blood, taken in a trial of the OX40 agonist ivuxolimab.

DNA for the CDR3: TGTGCCAGCAGTTTCCAGGGAGGAGGGAACGAGCAGTACTTC. Translated, it gives CASSFQGGGNEQYF. The V gene is TRBV6-6, the J gene TRBJ2-7, with D perhaps TRBD2 (6 bases). The CDR3 is 14 amino acids. Trimming took 4 bases from V and 5 from J, leaving 15 bases between them. Germline values: CDR1 MNHNY, CDR2 SVGAGI (reference sequence).